This T cell receptor beta chain was sequenced for a study of T cell changes during pregnancy in multiple sclerosis (dated by TCRdb to between 2018 and 2021). For the wider study: The study examined how the T cell repertoire changed over the course of pregnancy in women with multiple sclerosis.

Of note for this clone: It has no known antigen specificity. Within one base of it there is no much larger clone, and no base qualities were kept.

Libraries were prepared through the immunoSEQ multiplex PCR assay. Not all clones reach the TCRdb copy of this immuneACCESS table, which keeps in-frame sequences only. Checked studies attribute under half of the gap to unresolved V genes and leave the rest unexplained. The sample table holds about 43,000 clones, of which approximately 91% were seen once. Together, the top ten hold 1.4% of the sample. The material sequenced was PBMCs (not recorded whether the cells were cultured). The clonotype comes from a female donor with multiple sclerosis, enrolled in a pregnancy study.

The CDR3 corresponds to CAISPGLATGELFF. In nucleotides, the sequence is TGTGCCATCAGTCCGGGACTAGCGACCGGGGAGCTGTTTTTT. Here the chain combines TRBV10-3 and TRBJ2-2; TRBD2 matches 10 bases in the middle. The CDR3 has 14 amino acids, counting the end cysteine and phenylalanine. The CDR3 DNA has 42 bases and is translated from base 1. The CDR1 and CDR2 encoded by the germline V gene are ENHRY and SYGVKD. V is pruned by 5 bases and J by 5 bases, leaving 2 bases of the junction without a gene match.